The clone carrying this T cell receptor beta chain was observed at least ten times. Looked up from germline, CDR1 is LGHNA and CDR2 is YSLEER. This CDR3 is 16 amino acids long. V lost 0 bases, J lost 4 bases, and 4 bases stayed unmatched. TCRdb independently ran MiXCR on the PCR reads; one entry per CDR3 protein. The data contain about 640,000 distinct CDR3 sequences, roughly 21% of them seen just once; the ten biggest clones take up around 0.86%. These data belong to a study of molecular identifiers for immune sequencing clone quantification. This sequence joins TRBV4-3 and TRBJ2-1, with TRBD2 identical over 9 bases. The specimen sequenced was naive CD8+ T cells from blood, with Jurkat cell RNA spiked in. Subset: FACS-sorted CD8+CD4-CCR7+CD45RA+ naive T cells. The sequence derives from a human donor in good health. Some libraries in this study had Jurkat cell RNA spiked in. The CDR3 loop reads CASSQDLAGRYNEQFF. The CDR3 DNA reads TGCGCCAGCAGCCAAGATCTAGCGGGGAGATACAATGAGCAGTTCTTC.